This TCR beta chain was sequenced for a study of blood T cell repertoires in COVID-19. Study context: Collection of acute and convalescent COVID-19 samples took place in the United States, Italy and Spain. Sample material is recorded as cDNA or gDNA derived from T cells, B-cell-depleted T cells, or PBMCs.

Germline V gene data show CDR1 as SGHRS and CDR2 as YFSETQ. Deletions cut 0 bases from V and 3 bases from J, with 13 bases between. The CDR3 totals 15 residues. Methods used by the authors: Using reference gene primer amplification, nucleated cell counts were estimated. Method: immunoSEQ multiplex PCR; TCRdb's copy keeps in-frame clones and lacks some. V, J and clone size derive from that table, while D and trimming were established from the DNA sequence. The data contain tens of thousands of clones, 88% of them singletons. Sample: peripheral blood. The receptor was isolated from a man in his forties or fifties with acute or convalescent COVID-19. The V call is TRBV5-1, the J call TRBJ2-7; the D gene is possibly TRBD1 (5 bases). CDR3 protein: CASSLGFGRDYEQYF. The CDR3 bases are TGCGCCAGCAGCTTGGGGTTTGGCAGGGACTACGAGCAGTACTTC.